This TCR beta chain was obtained from a study of PD-1 blockade in classical Hodgkin lymphoma. This clone was seen a few times. Regarding time point: cycle 4 day 1 (C4D1), after six to seven weeks of nivolumab. Each patient's relapse followed autologous stem cell transplantation, and brentuximab vedotin exposure varied. The CDR3 sequence is 16 residues long. V lost 0 bases to trimming and J lost 3 bases, with 14 bases between them. Germline assignment: CDR1 SGHTS and CDR2 YDEGEE. Data came from immunoSEQ multiplex PCR; TCRdb stores just in-frame clones and leaves some out. The table lists some 24,000 clones, under 75% of them singletons.

This clonotype was sampled from a human donor with classical Hodgkin lymphoma. The chain recombines TRBV5-8 with TRBJ2-3, with TRBD2 as a possible D gene (6 bases). The sequenced sample was peripheral blood mononuclear cells (PBMCs), obtained before the fourth cycle of nivolumab. CDR3 sequence reads: CASSLAGGTGTDTQYF. The CDR3 nucleotides read TGTGCCAGCAGCTTGGCCGGAGGGACTGGGACAGATACGCAGTATTTT.